The 27 T cell receptor beta chains listed next were all sequenced from one sample in a study of cytomegalovirus exposure and HLA in healthy donors. The PCR ran on 60 Vbeta and 13 Jbeta primers. Clones were read by immunoSEQ multiplex PCR, and TCRdb kept only the in-frame ones, dropping some. Of around 44,000 clones detected, about 85% appear once; the ten largest clones hold 8%. What was sequenced was PBMCs. The origin of the receptors is a woman between 40 and 50 years old in good health and CMV-seropositive.

The J gene is TRBJ2-7, the V gene TRBV29-1; 11 bases are shared with TRBD2. V trimming: 7 bases; J trimming: 5 bases; junction bases outside the gene matches: 7. The germline V gene encodes CDR1 SQVTM and CDR2 ANQGSEA. The CDR3 has 13 residues. The CDR3 spells CSALLAGVDEQYF. CDR3 in DNA: TGCAGCGCCTTACTAGCGGGAGTCGACGAGCAGTACTTC.

The V and J genes are TRBV19 and TRBJ1-5, with 9 positions matching TRBD1. This CDR3 spans 16 amino acids. Germline CDR1 reads LNHDA; CDR2 reads SQIVND (reference sequence). V lost 6 bases to trimming and J lost 2 bases; unmatched junction nucleotides: 8. CDR3 amino acids: CASSHGQGRGNQPQHF. Here the CDR3 DNA reads TGTGCCAGTAGCCACGGACAGGGGAGAGGCAATCAGCCCCAGCATTTT.

CDR3 amino acids: CASSPGTGGTDTQYF. Here the CDR3 DNA reads TGTGCCAGCTCACCAGGGACAGGAGGCACAGATACGCAGTATTTT. The chain joins TRBV18 to TRBJ2-3, with 8 bases aligning to TRBD1. Germline loops: CDR1 KGHSH, CDR2 LQKENI. The CDR3 covers 15 residues. V trimming: 2 bases; J trimming: 1 base; junction bases outside the gene matches: 2.

This chain uses TRBV18 with TRBJ1-1; the D gene is possibly TRBD1 (6 bases). V lost 0 bases and J 4 bases, leaving 21 bases between the germline ends. CDR1 is KGHSH and CDR2 is LQKENI in the germline V gene. The CDR3 is made up of 18 amino acids. This chain's CDR3 is CASSPPGGNTGLGTEAFF. The CDR3 nucleotides read TGTGCCAGCTCACCACCGGGGGGGAACACAGGGCTCGGCACTGAAGCTTTCTTT.

This clone came up once. The chain employs TRBV2 and TRBJ2-2, with a tentative D call TRBD1 (5 bases). Trimming removed 5 bases from V and 5 bases from J, with 15 bases in between. The length of the CDR3 is 15 residues. Germline V CDR1 and CDR2: SNHLY, FYNNEI. DNA for the CDR3: TGTGCCAGCAGTCCGACAACCCAGGGAACCGGGGAGCTGTTTTTT. Its protein is CASSPTTQGTGELFF.

The sample holds one count of this clone. This rearrangement joins TRBV25-1 to TRBJ2-7, with a tentative D call TRBD2 (5 bases). Trimming left V 2 bases short and J 2 bases short, with 19 bases between. Germline lookup yields CDR1 MGHDK and CDR2 SYGVNS. The CDR3 sequence is 17 residues long. The CDR3 here is CASSEKEKRRTAYEQYF. The CDR3 DNA sequence: TGTGCCAGCAGTGAAAAAGAGAAGCGGCGCACGGCCTACGAGCAGTACTTC.

The rearrangement joins TRBV15 to TRBJ1-4, with D possibly being TRBD1 (5 bases). The CDR3 spans 17 residues. The germline V gene has CDR1 LNHNV and CDR2 YYDKDF (reference sequence). The ends were cut back, 1 base at V and 8 bases at J, with 20 bases in the middle. The CDR3 loop reads CATSRGGTQGVGEKLFF. The CDR3, as DNA: TGTGCCACCAGCAGAGGAGGGACTCAGGGAGTGGGGGAAAAACTGTTTTTT.

This chain connects TRBV9 to TRBJ2-3; D not resolved. Germline CDR1 reads SGDLS; CDR2 reads YYNGEE. Trimming stripped 1 base from V and 0 bases from J, with 6 bases between. This CDR3 region has 14 residues. CDR3 bases: TGTGCCAGCAGCGTAACAGCCAGCACAGATACGCAGTATTTT. It encodes CASSVTASTDTQYF.

The table lists this clone with a few counts. CDR3 sequence: CASSLQGAAWEYF. The DNA for the CDR3 is TGTGCCAGCAGTCTACAGGGTGCGGCGTGGGAGTACTTC. This chain links TRBV6-5 with TRBJ2-7; perhaps TRBD1 as D (6 bases). V lost 5 bases, J lost 11 bases, and 19 bases lay in between. Germline CDR1 and CDR2: MNHEY and SVGAGI. This CDR3 has 13 residues.

The chain couples TRBV7-9 to TRBJ1-1; D call uncertain. CDR3 size: 18 residues. Germline CDR1 is SEHNR and CDR2 is FQNEAQ (reference sequence). Trimming took 6 bases from V and 0 from J, leaving 23 bases between them. The DNA for the CDR3 is TGTGCCAGCAGAATTGTTCGACAAAGGTCTCTCATGAACACTGAAGCTTTCTTT. This codes for CASRIVRQRSLMNTEAFF.

The rearrangement joins TRBV6-1 to TRBJ2-1; 10 bases fit TRBD1. The CDR3 sequence is 14 residues long. V lost 10 bases and J lost 9; bases outside the gene matches: 12. Germline CDR1 is MNHNS and CDR2 is SASEGT. In DNA form, the CDR3 reads TGTGCCACTGATGACAGGGGGCAAATCGGTGAGCAGTTCTTC. Translating gives CATDDRGQIGEQFF.

This chain joins TRBV11-2 and TRBJ2-1; 12 nucleotides line up with TRBD2. The germline CDR1 and CDR2 sequences are SGHAT and FQNNGV. The junction had 6 bases not matched to a gene; V was cut back by 0 bases and J by 12 bases. The CDR3 extends over 15 amino acids. CDR3 loop: CASSLEGGLAGSQFF. The CDR3 coding sequence is TGTGCCAGCAGCTTAGAGGGGGGACTAGCGGGCTCGCAGTTCTTC.

The chain combines TRBV2 with TRBJ2-3; 10 bases are a match to TRBD2. The trim removed 9 bases at V and 2 bases at J, leaving 8 bases unmatched. Germline V gives CDR1 SNHLY, CDR2 FYNNEI. The CDR3 consists of 15 residues. The CDR3 coding sequence is TGTGCCAGAGGGTCTAGCGGGGGAAACACAGATACGCAGTATTTT. Translating it yields CARGSSGGNTDTQYF.

The J gene is TRBJ2-1, the V gene TRBV2; 12 positions match TRBD2. The V gene's germline CDR1 is SNHLY and CDR2 FYNNEI. The CDR3 sequence is 13 residues long. The junction had 4 bases not matched to a gene; V was cut back by 6 bases and J by 10 bases. CDR3 loop: CASRRLAGVEQFF. The CDR3 bases are TGTGCCAGCAGACGACTAGCGGGAGTAGAGCAGTTCTTC.

V and J are TRBV28 and TRBJ2-5; a weak D match, TRBD2 (7 bases). Germline V gene lookup returns CDR1 MDHEN and CDR2 SYDVKM. There are 15 residues in the CDR3. V lost 2 bases to trimming and J lost 2 bases, with 12 bases between them. The CDR3 loop is CASSLGLGTQETQYF. DNA for the CDR3: TGTGCCAGCAGTTTAGGACTAGGGACACAAGAGACCCAGTACTTC.

The chain recombines TRBV7-9 with TRBJ2-5; 9 bases line up with TRBD1. The last part of the DNA fits TRBJ2-7 better; the J call may be wrong. In germline, CDR1 is SEHNR, CDR2 FQNEAQ (reference sequence). The CDR3 covers 16 residues. The CDR3 nucleotides read TGTGCCAGCAGCTTAGTTTTGACAGGGGGTTCCTACGAGCAGTACTTC. Residues: CASSLVLTGGSYEQYF.

The chain has TRBV14 and TRBJ1-4; 9 bases align to TRBD1. CDR3 length equals 15 residues. Germline V gives CDR1 SGHDN, CDR2 FVKESK. The ends lost 4 bases at V and 4 bases at J; junction bases unmatched: 4. CDR3 loop: CASSRRDRVNEKLFF. The CDR3 nucleotides read TGTGCCAGCAGCCGGAGGGACAGGGTTAATGAAAAACTGTTTTTT.

The chain uses TRBV13 and TRBJ1-1; TRBD1 might be the D (6 bases). Trimming stripped 8 bases from V and 1 base from J, with 11 bases between. The CDR3 runs 13 residues. The V gene's germline CDR1 is PRHDT and CDR2 FYEKMQ (reference sequence). CDR3 residues: CASSRGQNTEAFF. For the CDR3, the DNA is TGTGCCAGCTCGAGGGGACAGAACACTGAAGCTTTCTTT.

Concerning this clone itself: The same CDR3 also results from other DNA sequences found in this sample. J is TRBJ2-2 and V is TRBV6-1; the match to TRBD1 covers 8 bases. The CDR3 has 15 amino acids. V shed 4 bases and J 4 bases; nucleotides not matched to a gene: 5. Germline loops: CDR1 MNHNS, CDR2 SASEGT. Here the CDR3 DNA reads TGTGCCAGCAGTGGGGTTACAGGGGGCACCGGGGAGCTGTTTTTT. It specifies CASSGVTGGTGELFF.

The chain carries TRBV28 and TRBJ2-3, with D perhaps TRBD2 (6 bases). Trimming removed 7 bases from V and 2 bases from J, with 16 bases in between. This CDR3 has 15 amino acids. CDR1 MDHEN and CDR2 SYDVKM come from the germline V gene. CDR3 loop: CASIFAGLHTDTQYF. DNA for the CDR3: TGTGCCAGCATCTTTGCGGGACTCCACACAGATACGCAGTATTTT.

The rearrangement uses TRBV7-2 and TRBJ2-7, with 9 bases fitting TRBD2. This CDR3 has 15 residues. With 2 bases clipped from V and 1 base from J, the junction kept 3 bases outside the gene matches. In germline, CDR1 is SGHTA, CDR2 FQGNSA. The CDR3 DNA follows: TGTGCCAGCAGCTTAAATAGCGGGAGTTCCTACGAGCAGTACTTC. It translates to CASSLNSGSSYEQYF.

The gene calls are TRBV6-1 and TRBJ1-5; perhaps TRBD1 as D (5 bases). CDR1 is MNHNS, CDR2 SASEGT, per germline. Trimming pared 6 bases from V and 5 bases from J, leaving 11 bases between. The CDR3 loop spans 13 amino acids. Here the CDR3 DNA reads TGTGCCAGCAGAGCAGGGATCGATCAGCCCCAGCATTTT. Its protein product is CASRAGIDQPQHF.

The chain carries TRBV19 and TRBJ2-1; 8 bases are shared with TRBD2. Germline V CDR1 and CDR2: LNHDA, SQIVND (reference sequence). V gave up 7 bases and J gave up 7 bases; unmatched junction bases: 6. The CDR3 consists of 13 residues. CDR3 nucleotide sequence: TGTGCCAGTACTTTCACTAGCGGTAATGAGCAGTTCTTC. This translates into CASTFTSGNEQFF.

The V gene is TRBV5-4, the J gene TRBJ2-4; 10 positions match TRBD2. Germline trimming cut 3 bases from V and 0 bases from J; bases unmatched to any gene: 6. Germline-derived CDR1 and CDR2 are SGHNT and YYREEE (reference sequence). The CDR3 is made up of 17 amino acids. The CDR3 sequence is CASSSLSGGQAKNIQYF. The CDR3, as DNA: TGTGCCAGCAGCTCCCTTAGCGGGGGGCAAGCCAAAAACATTCAGTACTTC.

This sequence joins TRBV5-1 and TRBJ2-3; 12 bases fit TRBD2. J gave up 1 base and V 0 bases, and 3 bases lay outside the gene matches. CDR3 length: 17 amino acids. The germline CDR1 and CDR2 sequences are SGHRS and YFSETQ. In DNA, the CDR3 is TGCGCCAGCAGCTTGGGCGCTAGCGGGGGGGGCACAGATACGCAGTATTTT. Its protein product is CASSLGASGGGTDTQYF.

The J gene is TRBJ2-1, the V gene TRBV28; 8 nucleotides match TRBD2. The CDR3 extends over 14 amino acids. With V trimmed by 5 bases and J by 5 bases, 5 bases remained unmatched. Germline-derived CDR1 and CDR2 are MDHEN and SYDVKM. The CDR3 nucleotides are TGTGCCAGCAGTATCCCGGGGGGGAACAATGAGCAGTTCTTC. This sequence encodes CASSIPGGNNEQFF.

The chain links TRBV6-5 to TRBJ1-2; D may be TRBD1 (5 bases). V lost 10 bases and J lost 7, with 10 bases in between. Germline CDR1 and CDR2: MNHEY and SVGAGI. The CDR3 totals 10 residues. The CDR3 coding sequence is TGTGCCACCAAGGGGTCTGGCTACACCTTC. This sequence encodes CATKGSGYTF.